These T cell receptor beta chains were read from a single sample in a study of shared clonotypes between healthy human individuals. TCRdb's copy holds only in-frame clones and misses some; the assay was immunoSEQ multiplex PCR. The top ten clones hold 0.52% of a sample with about 1 million clones, about 84% of them seen once. Sequencing used memory CD4+ T cells from PBMCs. These receptors were collected from a man aged 18 to 35 in good health. Some clones in this sample may be carry-over from other donors' samples. Both conserved end residues are trimmed from each CDR3. The order of the fields is V gene, J gene, CDR3 protein.

TRBV7-9	TRBJ2-1	ASSLVRPGDNEQF
TRBV7-2	TRBJ2-7	ASSLVGLAFYEQY
TRBV27	TRBJ1-1	ASSLWSGTPKEAF
TRBV6-1	TRBJ1-1	ASGEGADTEAF
TRBV7-9	TRBJ1-2	ASGEWGLLTYGYT
TRBV21-1	TRBJ2-7	ASSKVTPIPYEQY
TRBV29-1	TRBJ1-1	SVRRKMNTEAF
TRBV28	TRBJ1-2	ASSSLLYGYT
TRBV28	TRBJ1-6	ASSSQGGSNSPLH
TRBV27	TRBJ1-1	ASSFLGRNTEAF
TRBV28	TRBJ1-2	ASSVRDSLNYGYT
TRBV7-8	TRBJ2-2	ASSPSQDPNTGELF
TRBV11-2	TRBJ2-1	ASSLPLTRYNEQF
TRBV6-6	TRBJ2-1	ASSPRSGEF
TRBV5-1	TRBJ2-7	ASSFWDMAYEQY
TRBV5-4	TRBJ2-1	ASSLAVASASSYNEQF
TRBV28	TRBJ2-3	ASSLSGVRDTQY
TRBV7-2	TRBJ1-1	ASSLTGAVTEAF
TRBV28	TRBJ1-5	ASNPGGNVNQPQH
TRBV7-2	TRBJ1-1	ASSVGRLNTEAF
TRBV7-6	TRBJ2-2	ASSFWAAAGELF
TRBV28	TRBJ2-5	ASSLAGVGETQY
TRBV5-1	TRBJ2-1	ASSLAGGGFNEQF
TRBV11-2	TRBJ1-5	ASSLRGTGPNQPQH
TRBV28	TRBJ2-1	ASRFARDEQF
TRBV5-8	TRBJ1-2	ASSLVRGAGGYGYT
TRBV5-4	TRBJ2-7	ASSLSLASSYEQY
TRBV7-8	TRBJ2-1	ASSFNPRGEQF
TRBV12-5	TRBJ2-2	ASGSSIRGITGELF
TRBV7-9	TRBJ2-3	ASSPGQGGTDTQY
TRBV19	TRBJ2-1	ASSSYRGGGTSALPSSYNEQF
TRBV7-6	TRBJ1-3	ASSLQAATSGNTIY
TRBV4-2	TRBJ2-6	ASTGRANVLT
TRBV7-9	TRBJ1-4	ASSLGGGGRNEKLF
TRBV4-2	TRBJ2-3	ASSQASGATADTQY
TRBV28	TRBJ2-1	ASSFLGRDNNEQF
TRBV9	TRBJ1-1	ASSVRDGGTTEAF
TRBV6-1	TRBJ1-1	ASLLDRVYTEAF
TRBV5-1	TRBJ2-7	ASSLDGQGASYEQY
TRBV4-3	TRBJ1-2	ASSQQEVLDGYT
TRBV11-2	TRBJ1-5	ASSFGGNNQPQH
TRBV7-2	TRBJ2-2	ASSPRAGGWTGELF
TRBV7-2	TRBJ2-5	ASSPRTRETQY
TRBV6-1	TRBJ1-1	ASSGQGGNTEAF
TRBV5-1	TRBJ1-1	ASSLAGRMNTEAF
TRBV28	TRBJ2-6	ASRTGGPSGANVLT